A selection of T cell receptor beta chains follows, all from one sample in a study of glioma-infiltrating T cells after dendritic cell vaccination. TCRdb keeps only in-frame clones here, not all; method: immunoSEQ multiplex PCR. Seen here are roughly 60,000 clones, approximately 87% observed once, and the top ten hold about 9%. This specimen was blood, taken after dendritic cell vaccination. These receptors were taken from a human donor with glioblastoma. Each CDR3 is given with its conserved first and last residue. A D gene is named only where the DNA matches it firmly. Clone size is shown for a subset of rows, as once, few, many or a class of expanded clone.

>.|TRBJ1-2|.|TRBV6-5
CASSYSPGMGYGYTF
TGTGCCAGCAGTTACTCCCCAGGGATGGGCTATGGCTACACCTTC
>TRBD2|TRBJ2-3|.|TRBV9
CASSVGGGPMDTQYF
TGTGCCAGCAGCGTGGGCGGGGGGCCCATGGATACGCAGTATTTT
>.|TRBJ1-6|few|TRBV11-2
CASSYDDSSYNSPLHF
TGTGCCAGCAGCTACGACGACAGTTCCTATAATTCACCCCTCCACTTT
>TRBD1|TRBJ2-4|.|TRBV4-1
CASSQEPGTGEYIQYF
TGCGCCAGCAGCCAAGAGCCCGGGACAGGGGAATACATTCAGTACTTC
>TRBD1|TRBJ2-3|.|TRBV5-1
CASSDRATDTQYF
TGCGCCAGCTCGGACAGGGCCACAGATACGCAGTATTTT
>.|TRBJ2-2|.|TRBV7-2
CASSQSGQNTGELFF
TGTGCCAGCAGCCAATCGGGACAGAACACCGGGGAGCTGTTTTTT
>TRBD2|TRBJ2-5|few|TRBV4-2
CASSQDSGGGQETQYF
TGTGCCAGCAGCCAAGATAGCGGGGGGGGGCAAGAGACCCAGTACTTC
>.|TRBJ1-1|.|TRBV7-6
CASSPSRVTEAFF
TGTGCCAGCAGCCCCTCCCGGGTAACTGAAGCTTTCTTT
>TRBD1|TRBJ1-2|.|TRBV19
CASSKISGQANYGYTF
TGTGCCAGTAGTAAGATTTCGGGACAGGCGAACTATGGCTACACCTTC
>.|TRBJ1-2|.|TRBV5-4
CASSSLTGGYYGYTF
TGTGCCAGCAGCTCCCTAACCGGGGGGTACTATGGCTACACCTTC
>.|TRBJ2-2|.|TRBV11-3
CASSISGPNTGELFF
TGTGCCAGCAGCATTAGCGGACCGAACACCGGGGAGCTGTTTTTT
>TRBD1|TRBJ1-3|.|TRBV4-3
CASSQDTGQGLSDTIYF
TGCGCCAGCAGCCAAGATACTGGACAGGGGCTTTCGGACACCATATATTTT
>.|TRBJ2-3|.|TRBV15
CATSRAPGGGGSDTQYF
TGTGCCACCAGCAGAGCCCCGGGTGGAGGGGGCTCAGATACGCAGTATTTT
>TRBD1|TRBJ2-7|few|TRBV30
CAWSKDRQGTLANEQYF
TGTGCCTGGAGCAAGGACCGACAGGGGACATTAGCAAACGAGCAGTACTTC
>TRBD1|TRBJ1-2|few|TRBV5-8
CASSQGQGANYGYTF
TGTGCCAGCAGCCAAGGTCAGGGGGCTAACTATGGCTACACCTTC
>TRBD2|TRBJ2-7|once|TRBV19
CASSILAGAYEQYF
TGTGCCAGTAGTATTCTAGCGGGGGCCTACGAGCAGTACTTC
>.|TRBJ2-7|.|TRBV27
CASSLSRGYEQYF
TGTGCCAGCAGTTTGTCCAGGGGTTACGAGCAGTACTTC
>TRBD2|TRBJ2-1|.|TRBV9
CASSEPGTSILFF
TGTGCCAGCAGCGAACCGGGGACTAGCATCCTGTTCTTC
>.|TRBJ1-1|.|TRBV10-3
CAISPSRGKPEAFF
TGTGCCATCAGCCCCAGTCGGGGGAAACCTGAAGCTTTCTTT
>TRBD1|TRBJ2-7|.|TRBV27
CASAKTLIDRVTDEQYF
TGTGCCAGCGCCAAAACGCTAATAGACAGGGTCACCGACGAGCAGTACTTC
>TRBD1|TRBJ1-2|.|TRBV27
CASSQWRQGVEYGYTF
TGTGCCAGCAGCCAATGGAGACAGGGGGTTGAGTATGGCTACACCTTC
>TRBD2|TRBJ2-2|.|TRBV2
CACTPGTSGTGELFF
TGTGCCTGCACCCCCGGGACTAGCGGTACCGGGGAGCTGTTTTTT
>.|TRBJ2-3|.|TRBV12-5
CASGWARGDTQYF
TGTGCTAGTGGTTGGGCCCGGGGAGATACGCAGTATTTT
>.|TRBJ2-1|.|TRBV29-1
CSAHRVPHNEQFF
TGCAGCGCGCACAGGGTTCCGCACAATGAGCAGTTCTTC
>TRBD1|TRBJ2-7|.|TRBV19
CASSPTGTGTYEQYF
TGTGCCAGTAGCCCAACCGGGACAGGGACCTACGAGCAGTACTTC
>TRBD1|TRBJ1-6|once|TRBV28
CASSRRDRGFSSYNSPLHF
TGTGCCAGCAGCCGCCGGGACAGAGGGTTTAGCTCCTATAATTCACCCCTCCACTTT
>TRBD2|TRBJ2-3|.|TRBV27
CASSLSILGAGGLIDTQYF
TGTGCCAGCAGTTTATCGATCCTGGGAGCGGGGGGGCTGATAGATACGCAGTATTTT
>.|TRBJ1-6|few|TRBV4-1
CASSSQGSYNSPLPF
TGCGCCAGCAGCTCGCAGGGCTCCTATAATTCCCCCCTCCCCTTT